The present T cell receptor (beta chain) was sequenced within a study of CD8 T cells in ankylosing spondylitis. Study observations and caveats: For ankylosing spondylitis blood, a TCR beta motif of 7 or 8 highly homologous variants appeared characteristic. The authors reported significant enrichment of disease-linked clones in matched ankylosing spondylitis synovial fluid.

V lost 1 base to trimming and J lost 3 bases, with 12 bases between them. In germline, CDR1 is SGHDN, CDR2 FVKESK. The CDR3 extends over 15 amino acids. TCRdb processed the 5' RACE reads anew with MiXCR; each CDR3 protein has one entry. The sample records around 300,000 distinct CDR3 sequences, 14% to 15% being singletons. This clonotype was recorded a few times. Its antigen is unidentified. The sequence was collected from a male donor with ankylosing spondylitis or in good health (not recorded which). Sequencing was carried out using blood, either unsorted or a sorted T cell fraction (not recorded which). The J gene is TRBJ2-5, the V gene TRBV14; D ambiguous. The CDR3 reads CASSQGTGLKETQYF. In nucleotides, the CDR3 is TGTGCCAGCAGCCAAGGGACCGGATTAAAAGAGACCCAGTACTTC.